These T cell receptor beta chains were read from a single sample in a study of metastatic and nonmetastatic thyroid tumors. TCRdb called clones again from the PCR reads with MiXCR. The sample lists 40,000 or so clones, 13% occurring once. Sequencing input: blood. The source of these receptors is a female donor with papillary thyroid cancer or a benign thyroid nodule (not recorded which). Some clones in this sample may be carry-over from other donors' samples. Each CDR3 is given without its conserved first and last residue.

V gene: TRBV5-1; J gene: TRBJ2-5; CDR3 protein: ASSWFTGEETQY
V gene: TRBV7-2; J gene: TRBJ2-5; CDR3 protein: ASSLGGQRETQY
V gene: TRBV6-2/TRBV6-3; J gene: TRBJ2-7; CDR3 protein: ASSYSTSGRPYEQY
V gene: TRBV2; J gene: TRBJ2-3; CDR3 protein: ASSQTGLDTDTQY
V gene: TRBV28; J gene: TRBJ2-5; CDR3 protein: ASISSRDRGETQY
V gene: TRBV9; J gene: TRBJ2-3; CDR3 protein: ASSVGPPAGALAQY
V gene: TRBV3-1; J gene: TRBJ1-2; CDR3 protein: ASSHAGGDGYT
V gene: TRBV5-1; J gene: TRBJ2-7; CDR3 protein: ASSMSGTSGAYEQY
V gene: TRBV10-2; J gene: TRBJ2-7; CDR3 protein: ASRRLDVNEQY
V gene: TRBV2; J gene: TRBJ2-7; CDR3 protein: ASSEYGYEQY
V gene: TRBV27; J gene: TRBJ1-1; CDR3 protein: ASSTGTGAF
V gene: TRBV29-1; J gene: TRBJ2-1; CDR3 protein: SVRGDKKSVYEQF
V gene: TRBV19; J gene: TRBJ2-1; CDR3 protein: ASSIGGGGVEQF
V gene: TRBV7-8; J gene: TRBJ1-2; CDR3 protein: ASSLGINLDYGYT
V gene: TRBV27; J gene: TRBJ2-7; CDR3 protein: ASRFGTGSYEQY
V gene: TRBV28; J gene: TRBJ2-5; CDR3 protein: ASSFRGHQETQY
V gene: TRBV20-1; J gene: TRBJ1-2; CDR3 protein: SARDRGRGYGYT
V gene: TRBV19; J gene: TRBJ1-2; CDR3 protein: ASMERGRGPYGYT
V gene: TRBV19; J gene: TRBJ2-1; CDR3 protein: ASTRTGENNEQF
V gene: TRBV2; J gene: TRBJ2-7; CDR3 protein: ASSPDRVDYEQY
V gene: TRBV29-1; J gene: TRBJ2-7; CDR3 protein: SVESDGTYEQY
V gene: TRBV15; J gene: TRBJ2-1; CDR3 protein: ATSRDPTAGGWFDEQF
V gene: TRBV2; J gene: TRBJ2-3; CDR3 protein: ASSAILGLSEDTDTQY
V gene: TRBV29-1; J gene: TRBJ1-1; CDR3 protein: SGYSGVRGGAF
V gene: TRBV6-1; J gene: TRBJ1-2; CDR3 protein: ASSVRGSGYYGYT
V gene: TRBV7-3; J gene: TRBJ2-1; CDR3 protein: ASGSGAYNEQF
V gene: TRBV13; J gene: TRBJ2-7; CDR3 protein: ASSLRQKAYEQY
V gene: TRBV28; J gene: TRBJ2-7; CDR3 protein: ASEPSLRSGEQY
V gene: TRBV4-1; J gene: TRBJ1-1; CDR3 protein: ASSQVPGGGTEAF
V gene: TRBV3-1; J gene: TRBJ2-7; CDR3 protein: ASSQVAGMIEEQY
V gene: TRBV7-9; J gene: TRBJ1-2; CDR3 protein: ASSFGTGGHGHT
V gene: TRBV6-1; J gene: TRBJ1-6; CDR3 protein: ASSEDRNNSPLH